Following are 21 T cell receptor beta chains from one sample sequenced in a study of T cells in Graves' hyperthyroidism and ophthalmopathy. RNA transcripts provided the source from which TCR beta CDR3 regions were amplified. In the first-round RT-PCR of the TCR CDR3, the HTBI primer set was used. One entry per CDR3 protein, called by TCRdb with MiXCR from the multiplex PCR reads. The sample gives fewer than 650,000 distinct CDR3 sequences, approximately 14% of which show up once; less than 9% is in the top ten. Material: blood. Receptor source: a woman aged 18-35 years with Graves' ophthalmopathy.

In this sample, this clonotype turned up a few times. V usage is TRBV28 and J usage is TRBJ2-3; no clear D gene. Germline V gives CDR1 MDHEN, CDR2 SYDVKM. Deletions cut 3 bases from V and 1 base from J, with 14 bases between. The CDR3 consists of 16 residues. CDR3 bases: TGTGCCAGCAGTTTGGTTCACAGCCCAGGCACAGATACGCAGTATTTT. It encodes CASSLVHSPGTDTQYF.

The table lists this clonotype with many counts. The chain carries TRBV6-1 and TRBJ2-7; possible D gene TRBD1, 5 bases. The CDR3 length is 14 residues. The V gene lost 3 bases and the J gene lost 0 bases, with 9 bases spanning the gap. Germline V gene sequence: CDR1 MNHNS, CDR2 SASEGT. CDR3 protein: CASSDPQASYEQYF. The CDR3 DNA follows: TGTGCCAGCAGTGACCCACAGGCCTCCTACGAGCAGTACTTC.

The count of this clonotype is one. Being one base from a much bigger clone, this may be a read error. This chain joins TRBV28 and TRBJ2-7, with no clear D. Per the germline V gene, CDR1 is MDHEN and CDR2 is SYDVKM. This CDR3 spans 12 amino acids. The CDR3 loop is CAGSFATGEQYF. The CDR3 DNA follows: TGTGCCGGCAGTTTCGCCACGGGTGAGCAGTACTTC.

As to this clonotype: This CDR3 fails to terminate in the conserved phenylalanine or tryptophan, so it likely reflects a read error. The chain has TRBV28 and TRBJ1-2; possibly TRBD1 for D (5 bases). V dropped 4 bases and J dropped 5 bases, with 11 bases sitting between them. Germline V lookup: CDR1 MDHEN, CDR2 SYDVKM. The CDR3 runs to 13 residues. CDR3 nucleotide sequence: TGTGCCAGCAGTTGGGGCAGGGAGTATGGCTACACCCTC. The encoded protein is CASSWGREYGYTL.

This clonotype occurred a few times. J is TRBJ1-2 and V is TRBV9; a weak D match, TRBD1 (6 bases). The germline V gene encodes CDR1 SGDLS and CDR2 YYNGEE. V gave up 3 bases and J gave up 5 bases, with 14 bases separating them. CDR3 length equals 14 residues. CDR3 amino acids: CASSEETGGYGYTF. The DNA for the CDR3 is TGTGCCAGCAGCGAAGAGACAGGCGGGTATGGCTACACCTTC.

The CDR3 coding sequence is TGTGCCAGCAGTGACTCTAATTTGGACAGGTATGAGCAGTTCTTC. This translates into CASSDSNLDRYEQFF. The J gene is TRBJ2-1, the V gene TRBV6-1, with 7 bases fitting TRBD1. V trimming: 3 bases; J trimming: 8 bases; junction bases outside the gene matches: 10. Germline lookup yields CDR1 MNHNS and CDR2 SASEGT. The CDR3 sequence is 15 residues long.

This clonotype was recorded at least ten times. The chain couples TRBV28 to TRBJ2-3; TRBD2 is a possible D gene (5 bases). Germline loops: CDR1 MDHEN, CDR2 SYDVKM. Trimming cost V 6 bases and J 5 bases, with 15 bases left between them. The CDR3 has 14 residues. The CDR3 DNA is TGTGCCAGCAGCCTTCCGGGGTATAGAGATACGCAGTATTTT. This translates into CASSLPGYRDTQYF.

The chain recombines TRBV30 with TRBJ1-2; the match to TRBD1 covers 10 bases. Germline CDR1 reads GTSNPN; CDR2 reads SVGIG (reference sequence). The CDR3 loop spans 14 amino acids. Trimming cost V 3 bases and J 5 bases; bases outside gene matches: 6. CDR3 bases: TGTGCCTGGAGCACCGGGACAGGGGATTATGGCTACACCTTC. Amino acids: CAWSTGTGDYGYTF.

About this clonotype: A much larger clone is a single base away; this may be a read error. V usage is TRBV20-1 and J usage is TRBJ1-2; TRBD1 is a possible D gene (5 bases). The CDR3 is 13 amino acids. V lost 4 bases and J 3 bases, leaving 12 bases between the germline ends. The germline V gene encodes CDR1 DFQATT and CDR2 SNEGSKA (reference sequence). DNA for the CDR3: TGCAGTGCTACGGACATCTCTGACTATGGCTACACCTTC. Protein sequence: CSATDISDYGYTF.

In this sample, this clonotype turned up many times. The V call is TRBV27, the J call TRBJ2-7; the D gene is possibly TRBD2 (6 bases). V was trimmed by 3 bases and J by 0 bases, leaving 15 bases between them. The germline gives CDR1 MNHEY, CDR2 SMNVEV (reference sequence). The CDR3 totals 16 residues. The CDR3 reads CASSFLAQPNSYEQYF. The CDR3 DNA follows: TGTGCCAGCAGTTTTCTAGCGCAACCTAACTCCTACGAGCAGTACTTC.

This clonotype has ten or more counts. The genes are TRBV6-2 or TRBV6-3 and TRBJ2-3, with a weak D call TRBD2 (6 bases). The germline gives CDR1 MNHEY, CDR2 SVGEGT. The CDR3 runs to 15 residues. V gave up 6 bases and J gave up 0 bases, with 13 bases separating them. CDR3 nucleotide sequence: TGTGCCAGCAGCCCACTAGCTACTAGCACAGATACGCAGTATTTT. This codes for CASSPLATSTDTQYF.

The chain is built from TRBV29-1 and TRBJ2-1, with D uncertain. Looked up from germline, CDR1 is SQVTM and CDR2 is ANQGSEA. Trimming removed 4 bases from V and 7 bases from J, with 14 bases in between. There are 13 residues in the CDR3. The CDR3 loop is CSVAGLVVNEQFF. The DNA for the CDR3 is TGCAGCGTTGCAGGCCTAGTGGTTAATGAGCAGTTCTTC.

This clonotype has ten or more counts. J is TRBJ1-2 and V is TRBV6-6, with D perhaps matching TRBD1 (5 bases). The CDR3 extends over 16 amino acids. Germline values: CDR1 MNHNY, CDR2 SVGAGI (reference sequence). The V gene lost 0 bases and the J gene lost 4 bases, with 15 bases spanning the gap. This chain's CDR3 is CASSYSTRVGIYGYTF. DNA of the CDR3: TGTGCCAGCAGTTACTCGACCAGGGTCGGGATCTATGGCTACACCTTC.

The genes are TRBV29-1 and TRBJ2-5; 8 nucleotides agree with TRBD1. CDR1 is SQVTM and CDR2 is ANQGSEA in the germline V gene. The CDR3 spans 14 residues. The trim removed 5 bases at V and 4 bases at J, leaving 9 bases unmatched. DNA for the CDR3: TGCAGCGTTTCCGGCCAGGGGGCCCGAGAGACCCAGTACTTC. Amino acid sequence: CSVSGQGARETQYF.

This clonotype was seen a handful of times. The chain combines TRBV20-1 with TRBJ1-2; D perhaps matches TRBD1 (5 bases). The CDR3 totals 15 residues. Looked up from germline, CDR1 is DFQATT and CDR2 is SNEGSKA (reference sequence). With 0 bases removed from V and 7 bases from J, the gap between germline ends came to 18 bases. DNA for the CDR3: TGCAGTGCTAGAGATCGAGGGACTTTTCTAGCTGGCTACACCTTC. Its protein is CSARDRGTFLAGYTF.

This clonotype was counted ten times or more. The rearrangement uses TRBV7-3 and TRBJ2-2; tentative D call: TRBD1 (5 bases). The CDR3 extends over 15 amino acids. CDR1 is SGHTA, CDR2 FQGTGA, per germline. V lost 5 bases, J lost 4 bases, and 14 bases lay in between. The DNA of the CDR3 is TGTGCCAGCAGCCCCCAGGGTTTGGGCACCGGGGAGCTGTTTTTT. Its translation: CASSPQGLGTGELFF. Full variable domain (missing parts from reference TRBV7-3 and TRBJ2-2): GAGVSQTPSNKVTEKGKYVELRCDPISGHTALYWYRQSLGQGPEFLIYFQGTGAADDSGLPNDRFFAVRPEGSVSTLKIQRTERGDSAVYLCASSPQGLGTGELFFGEGSRLTVL.

This clonotype was found once. The CDR3 ends on some other residue instead of the conserved phenylalanine or tryptophan, so this is likely a read error. The gene calls are TRBV9 and TRBJ1-1; TRBD1 might be the D (5 bases). From germline, CDR1 is SGDLS and CDR2 YYNGEE. V dropped 4 bases and J dropped 3 bases, with 13 bases sitting between them. CDR3 size: 14 residues. The CDR3 spells CASSPSTGDTEAFL. CDR3 bases: TGTGCCAGCAGCCCCTCGACGGGGGACACTGAAGCTTTCCTT.

This clonotype was counted many times. The V gene is TRBV30, the J gene TRBJ1-2, with D unclear. From germline, CDR1 is GTSNPN and CDR2 SVGIG (reference sequence). V was cut by 0 bases and J by 4 bases, with 3 bases left in between. The CDR3 has 11 residues. The CDR3 DNA is TGTGCCTGGAGTGTAACCTATGGCTACACCTTC. It yields the protein CAWSVTYGYTF.

At least ten counts were recorded for this clonotype. This chain links TRBV9 with TRBJ1-1; D is perhaps TRBD1 (6 bases). Germline CDR1 reads SGDLS; CDR2 reads YYNGEE. The V end lost 5 bases, the J end lost 1 base, and 12 bases lay between the germline ends. This CDR3 spans 14 amino acids. CDR3 residues: CASSVAGANTEAFF. The CDR3 DNA reads as TGTGCCAGCAGTGTCGCAGGGGCGAACACTGAAGCTTTCTTT.

This clonotype has at least ten counts. The rearrangement uses TRBV20-1 and TRBJ2-5; D unresolved. CDR1 is DFQATT, CDR2 SNEGSKA, per germline (reference sequence). The CDR3 is 15 residues long. The V end lost 3 bases, the J end lost 4 bases, and 18 bases lay between the germline ends. The CDR3 sequence: CSASRYDIRRETQYF. The DNA of the CDR3 is TGCAGTGCTAGCCGATATGACATACGCCGAGAGACCCAGTACTTC.

This chain joins TRBV5-6 and TRBJ1-1; 12 nucleotides match TRBD1. This CDR3 region has 14 residues. From germline, CDR1 is SGHDT and CDR2 YYEEEE. V was pared by 3 bases and J by 6 bases, with 3 bases of the junction left unmatched. The CDR3 region has the DNA TGTGCCAGCAGCTGGGGACAGGGGGCATCTGAAGCTTTCTTT. Translation gives CASSWGQGASEAFF. Variable domain in full (rest from reference TRBV5-6 and TRBJ1-1): DAGVTQSPTHLIKTRGQQVTLRCSPKSGHDTVSWYQQALGQGPQFIFQYYEEEERQRGNFPDRFSGHQFPNYSSELNVNALLLGDSALYLCASSWGQGASEAFFGQGTRLTVV.